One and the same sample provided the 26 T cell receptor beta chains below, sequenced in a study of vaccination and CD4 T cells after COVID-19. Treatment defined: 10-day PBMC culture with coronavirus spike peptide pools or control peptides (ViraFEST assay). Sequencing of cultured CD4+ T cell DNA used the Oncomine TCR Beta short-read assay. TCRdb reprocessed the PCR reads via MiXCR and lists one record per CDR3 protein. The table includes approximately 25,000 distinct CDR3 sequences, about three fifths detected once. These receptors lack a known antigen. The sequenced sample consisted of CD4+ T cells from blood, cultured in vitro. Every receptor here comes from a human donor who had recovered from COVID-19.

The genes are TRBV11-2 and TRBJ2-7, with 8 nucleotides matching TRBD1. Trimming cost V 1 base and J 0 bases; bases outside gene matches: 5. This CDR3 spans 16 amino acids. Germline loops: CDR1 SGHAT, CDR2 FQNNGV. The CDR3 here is CASSLAPGQASYEQYF. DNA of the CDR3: TGTGCCAGCAGCTTAGCTCCGGGACAGGCCTCCTACGAGCAGTACTTC.

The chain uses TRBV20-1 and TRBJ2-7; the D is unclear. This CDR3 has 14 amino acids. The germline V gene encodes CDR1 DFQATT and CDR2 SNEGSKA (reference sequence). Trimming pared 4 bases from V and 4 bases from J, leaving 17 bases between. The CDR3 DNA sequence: TGCAGTGCTATATCCCCAGGAGCAATTTACGAGCAGTACTTC. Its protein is CSAISPGAIYEQYF.

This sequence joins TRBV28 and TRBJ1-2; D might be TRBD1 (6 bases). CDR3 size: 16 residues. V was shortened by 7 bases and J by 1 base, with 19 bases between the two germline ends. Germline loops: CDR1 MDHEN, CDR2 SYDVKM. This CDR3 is CASTGTHPGDNYGYTF. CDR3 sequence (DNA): TGTGCCAGCACCGGGACACACCCAGGGGATAACTATGGCTACACCTTC.

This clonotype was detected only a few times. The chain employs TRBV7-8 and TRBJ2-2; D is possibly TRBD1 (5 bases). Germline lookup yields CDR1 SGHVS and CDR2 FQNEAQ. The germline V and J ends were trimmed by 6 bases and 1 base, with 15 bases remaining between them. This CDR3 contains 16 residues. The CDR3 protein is CASRRQTTENTGELFF. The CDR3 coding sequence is TGTGCCAGCAGACGACAGACGACCGAGAACACCGGGGAGCTGTTTTTT.

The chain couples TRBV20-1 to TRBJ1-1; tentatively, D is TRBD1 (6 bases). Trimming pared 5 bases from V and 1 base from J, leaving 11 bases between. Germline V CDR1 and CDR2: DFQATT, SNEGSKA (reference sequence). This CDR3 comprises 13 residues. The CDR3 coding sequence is TGCAGTGCTGTTTCGGGGGCGAACACTGAAGCTTTCTTT. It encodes CSAVSGANTEAFF.

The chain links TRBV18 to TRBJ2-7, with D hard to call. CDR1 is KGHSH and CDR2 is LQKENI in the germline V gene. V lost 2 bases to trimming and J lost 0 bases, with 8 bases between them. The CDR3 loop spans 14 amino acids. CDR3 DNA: TGTGCCAGCTCACCAAGGATCAGCTCCTACGAGCAGTACTTC. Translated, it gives CASSPRISSYEQYF.

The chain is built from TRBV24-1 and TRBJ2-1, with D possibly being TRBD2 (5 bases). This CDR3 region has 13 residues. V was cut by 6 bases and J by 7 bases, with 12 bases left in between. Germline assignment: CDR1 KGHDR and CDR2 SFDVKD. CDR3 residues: CATSRGSTNEQFF. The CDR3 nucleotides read TGTGCCACCAGTCGAGGGAGTACGAATGAGCAGTTCTTC.

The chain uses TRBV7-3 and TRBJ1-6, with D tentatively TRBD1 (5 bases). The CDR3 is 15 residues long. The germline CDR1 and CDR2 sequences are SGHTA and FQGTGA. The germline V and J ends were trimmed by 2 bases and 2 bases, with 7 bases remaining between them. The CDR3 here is CASSLSGPYNSPLHF. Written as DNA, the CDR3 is TGTGCCAGCAGCTTATCAGGGCCCTATAATTCACCCCTCCACTTT. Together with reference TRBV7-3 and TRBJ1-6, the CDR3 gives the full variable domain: GAGVSQTPSNKVTEKGKYVELRCDPISGHTALYWYRQSLGQGPEFLIYFQGTGAADDSGLPNDRFFAVRPEGSVSTLKIQRTERGDSAVYLCASSLSGPYNSPLHFGNGTRLTVT.

CDR3 in DNA: TGTGCCAGCAGTTTAAGGACCTCCGCCTACAATGAGCAGTTCTTC. The encoded protein is CASSLRTSAYNEQFF. The chain recombines TRBV27 with TRBJ2-1; D not certain. V was trimmed by 2 bases and J by 2 bases, leaving 10 bases between them. In germline, CDR1 is MNHEY, CDR2 SMNVEV (reference sequence). CDR3 size: 15 residues.

The CDR3 loop reads CASSEKLNTEAFF. In nucleotides, the CDR3 is TGTGCCAGCAGTGAAAAATTGAACACTGAAGCTTTCTTT. The chain links TRBV6-1 to TRBJ1-1; D is ambiguous. The V end was cut by 2 bases, the J end by 0 bases, with 4 bases between. There are 13 residues in the CDR3. Germline-derived CDR1 and CDR2 are MNHNS and SASEGT.

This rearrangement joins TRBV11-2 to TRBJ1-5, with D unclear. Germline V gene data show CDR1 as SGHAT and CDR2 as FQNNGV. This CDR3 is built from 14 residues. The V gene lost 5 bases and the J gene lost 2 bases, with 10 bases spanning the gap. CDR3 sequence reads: CASSPPQGNQPQHF. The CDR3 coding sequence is TGTGCCAGCAGCCCCCCCCAGGGCAATCAGCCCCAGCATTTT.

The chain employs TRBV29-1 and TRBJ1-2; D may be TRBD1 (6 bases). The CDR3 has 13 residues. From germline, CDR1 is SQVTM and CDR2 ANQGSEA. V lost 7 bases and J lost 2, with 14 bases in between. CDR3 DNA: TGCAGCGCGACAGGATTTGGGAACTATGGCTACACCTTC. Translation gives CSATGFGNYGYTF.

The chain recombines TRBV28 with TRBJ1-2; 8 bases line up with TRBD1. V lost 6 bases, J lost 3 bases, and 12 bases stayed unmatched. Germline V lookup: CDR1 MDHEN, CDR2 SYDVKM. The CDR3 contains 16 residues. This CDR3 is CASRVVPTGEDYGYTF. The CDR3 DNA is TGTGCCAGCAGGGTAGTTCCGACAGGGGAAGACTATGGCTACACCTTC.

The CDR3: CASSLRGNTEAFF. CDR3 DNA sequence: TGTGCCAGCAGTTTAAGGGGGAACACTGAAGCTTTCTTT. J is TRBJ1-1 and V is TRBV12-3 or TRBV12-4; weak D call: TRBD1 (5 bases). Trimming took 2 bases from V and 1 from J, leaving 5 bases between them. The CDR3 runs to 13 residues.

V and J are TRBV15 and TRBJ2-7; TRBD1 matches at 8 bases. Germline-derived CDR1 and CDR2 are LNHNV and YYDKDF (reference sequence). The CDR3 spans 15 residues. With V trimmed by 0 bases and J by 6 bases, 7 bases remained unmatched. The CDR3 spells CATSRDLHRGSEQYF. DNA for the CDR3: TGTGCCACCAGCAGAGATTTGCACAGGGGGTCCGAGCAGTACTTC.

This CDR3 reads CASSLRQGTSYGYTF. The CDR3 DNA reads as TGTGCCAGCAGCCTAAGACAGGGAACCAGCTATGGCTACACCTTC. V and J are TRBV7-9 and TRBJ1-2; 7 bases align to TRBD1. J lost 4 bases, V lost 5 bases, and 10 bases had no gene match. The germline V gene has CDR1 SEHNR and CDR2 FQNEAQ (reference sequence). This CDR3 is built from 15 residues. The entire variable domain, with the rest obtained from reference TRBV7-9 and TRBJ1-2, is as follows: DTGVSQNPRHKITKRGQNVTFRCDPISEHNRLYWYRQTLGQGPEFLTYFQNEAQLEKSRLLSDRFSAERPKGSFSTLEIQRTEQGDSAMYLCASSLRQGTSYGYTFGSGTRLTVV.

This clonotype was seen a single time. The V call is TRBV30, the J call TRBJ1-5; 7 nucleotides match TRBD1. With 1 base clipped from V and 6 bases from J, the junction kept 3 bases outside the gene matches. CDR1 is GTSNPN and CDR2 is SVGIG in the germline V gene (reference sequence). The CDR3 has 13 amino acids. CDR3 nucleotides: TGTGCCTGGAGTGACAGGGGACGTCAGCCCCAGCATTTT. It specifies CAWSDRGRQPQHF. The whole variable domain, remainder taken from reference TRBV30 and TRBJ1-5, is SQTIHQWPATLVQPVGSPLSLECTVEGTSNPNLYWYRQAAGRGLQLLFYSVGIGQISSEVPQNLSASRPQDRQFILSSKKLLLSDSGFYLCAWSDRGRQPQHFGDGTRLSIL.

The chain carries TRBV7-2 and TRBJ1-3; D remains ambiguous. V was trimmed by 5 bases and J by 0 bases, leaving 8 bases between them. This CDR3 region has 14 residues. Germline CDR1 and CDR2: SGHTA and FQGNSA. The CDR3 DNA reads TGTGCCAGCAGCACCCGGCCCTCTGGAAACACCATATATTTT. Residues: CASSTRPSGNTIYF.

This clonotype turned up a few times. In DNA form, the CDR3 reads TGTGCCAGCAGTGGTCACGGGAGGGGACAAGAGACCCAGTACTTC. It is translated as CASSGHGRGQETQYF. The chain employs TRBV12-3 or TRBV12-4 and TRBJ2-5; 8 nucleotides match TRBD2. Trimming cost V 5 bases and J 2 bases; bases outside gene matches: 7. The CDR3 is 15 residues long.

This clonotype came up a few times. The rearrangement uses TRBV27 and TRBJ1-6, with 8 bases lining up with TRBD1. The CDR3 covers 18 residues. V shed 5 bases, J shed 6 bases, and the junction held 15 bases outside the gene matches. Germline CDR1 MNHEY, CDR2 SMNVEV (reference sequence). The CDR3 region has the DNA TGTGCCAGCAGTCGCAAACCTCCGACAGGGGCTTTTAATTCACCCCTCCACTTT. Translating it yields CASSRKPPTGAFNSPLHF.

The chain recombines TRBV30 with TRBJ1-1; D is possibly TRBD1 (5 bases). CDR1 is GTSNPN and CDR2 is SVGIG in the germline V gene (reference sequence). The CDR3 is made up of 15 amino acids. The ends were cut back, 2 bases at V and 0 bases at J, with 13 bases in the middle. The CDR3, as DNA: TGTGCCTGGAGTTACCGACAGAAATTGAACACTGAAGCTTTCTTT. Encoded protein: CAWSYRQKLNTEAFF.

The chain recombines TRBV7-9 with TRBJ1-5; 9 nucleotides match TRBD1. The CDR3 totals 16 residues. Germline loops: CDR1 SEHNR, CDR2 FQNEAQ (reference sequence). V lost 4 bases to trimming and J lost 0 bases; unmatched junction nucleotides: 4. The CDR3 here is CASSSGTGSSNQPQHF. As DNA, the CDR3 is TGTGCCAGCAGCTCCGGGACAGGGTCTAGCAATCAGCCCCAGCATTTT.

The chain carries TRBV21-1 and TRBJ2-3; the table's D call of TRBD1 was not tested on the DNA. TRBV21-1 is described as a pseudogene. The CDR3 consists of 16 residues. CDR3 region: CASSRLPGPSTDTQYF. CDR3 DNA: TGTGCCAGCAGCAGATTACCGGGACCGAGCACAGATACGCAGTATTTT.

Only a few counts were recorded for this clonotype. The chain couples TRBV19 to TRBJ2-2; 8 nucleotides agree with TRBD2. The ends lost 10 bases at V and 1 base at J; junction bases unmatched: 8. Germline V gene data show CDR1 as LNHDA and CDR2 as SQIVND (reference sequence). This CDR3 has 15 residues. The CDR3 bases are TGTGCCACCAGTCGAGCGGGGGTGAACACCGGGGAGCTGTTTTTT. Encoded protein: CATSRAGVNTGELFF.

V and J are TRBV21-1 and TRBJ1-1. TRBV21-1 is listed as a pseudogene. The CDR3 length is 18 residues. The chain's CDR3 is CASSKAEGEHNGSTEAFF. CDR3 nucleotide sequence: TGTGCCAGCAGCAAAGCGGAGGGAGAACACAACGGAAGCACTGAAGCTTTCTTT.

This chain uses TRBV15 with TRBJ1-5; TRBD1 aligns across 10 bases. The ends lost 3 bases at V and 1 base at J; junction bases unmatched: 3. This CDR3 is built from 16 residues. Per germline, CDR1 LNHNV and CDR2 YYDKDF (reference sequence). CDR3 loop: CATSRWDRGSNQPQHF. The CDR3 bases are TGTGCCACCAGCAGGTGGGACAGGGGAAGCAATCAGCCCCAGCATTTT.